The entry below describes one T cell receptor (beta chain). The sample comes from a study of blood T cell repertoires in COVID-19. In the study overall: Acute and convalescent COVID-19 specimens originated in the United States, Italy and Spain.

Germline V CDR1 and CDR2: SNHLY, FYNNEI. Trimming cost V 4 bases and J 6 bases; bases outside gene matches: 13. This CDR3 comprises 17 residues. Original methodology: It was from reference gene primer amplification that nucleated cell counts were estimated. This table comes from immunoSEQ multiplex PCR, and its TCRdb copy is limited to in-frame clones, with some not included. V, J and clone size derive from that table, while D and trimming were established from the DNA sequence. The sample has 450,000 or so clones; roughly 90% are singletons. Patients from Seattle were sampled longitudinally, starting during active infection.

The chain uses TRBV2 and TRBJ2-3, with 10 bases fitting TRBD2. The sequencing sample was made of peripheral blood. This sequence was found in a young man with COVID-19, enrolled during active disease. The CDR3 sequence is CASSGASGSWGGDTQYF. CDR3 nucleotide sequence: TGTGCCAGCAGTGGGGCTAGCGGGAGTTGGGGAGGGGATACGCAGTATTTT.